One T cell receptor (beta chain) is described in this entry. Autoimmune disease history or systemic immunosuppression was exclusionary. These data are taken from a study of OX40 agonist ivuxolimab in advanced cancers. Measured with immunoSEQ multiplex PCR; TCRdb has only the in-frame clones, and not every one. The sample lists about 35,000 clones, roughly 92% occurring once. The CDR3 is made up of 12 amino acids. Germline V gives CDR1 SGHVS, CDR2 FNYEAQ. V dropped 4 bases and J dropped 0 bases, with 0 bases sitting between them. The source is an adult with an advanced solid tumor such as melanoma, head and neck, liver or kidney cancer. This chain uses TRBV7-6 with TRBJ2-2; D remains unclear. The source material was CD4+ or CD8+ T cells sorted from blood, sampled in a trial of the OX40 agonist ivuxolimab. CDR3 in DNA: TGTGCCAGCAGCTCGAACACCGGGGAGCTGTTTTTT. Translated: CASSSNTGELFF.